This T cell receptor beta chain is from a study of human T cells and chemical hapten exposure. Study summary: Patients had diphenylcyclopropenone applied to the scalp weekly throughout the approximately 25-week study.

This clonotype was recorded at least ten times. Time point: pre-sensitization, week 0. Sample treatment: therapeutic diphenylcyclopropenone sensitization with weekly scalp DPC. CDR1 is MNHEY and CDR2 is SVGEGT in the germline V gene. Trimming cost V 5 bases and J 6 bases, with 8 bases left between them. The CDR3 runs 12 residues. TCRdb re-derived calls from the RACE reads in MiXCR, one entry per CDR3 protein. The repertoire holds tens of thousands of distinct CDR3 sequences, with around 7% as singletons. This sequence originates from a woman aged 25-40 years with alopecia areata. Some clones in this sample may be carry-over from other donors' samples. The sequences come from whole blood, collected in connection with sensitization to the hapten diphenylcyclopropenone (DPC). The chain carries TRBV6-2 or TRBV6-3 and TRBJ2-1; no clear D. The CDR3 loop reads CASSQTVNEQFF. The CDR3 DNA follows: TGTGCCAGCAGTCAGACTGTCAATGAGCAGTTCTTC.